A single sample gave rise to the 13 T cell receptor beta chains below, sequenced in a study of blood T cells in healthy people across ages. Together with a sample-barcoded 5' primer, a J-beta primer mix was included in a second PCR lasting about 7 to 11 cycles. TCRdb reprocessed the 5' RACE reads via MiXCR and lists one record per CDR3 protein. The sample shows roughly 2 million distinct CDR3 sequences, around half of them seen only once. Sequenced sample: blood. These receptors all stem from a middle-aged woman in good health.

As for this clonotype: The junction and the germline gene differ at one end; a read error may be behind it. The DNA for the CDR3 is TGCGTCAGCAGCCAAGATAGGGGTGGGGGGACCCAGTACTTC. Translating gives CVSSQDRGGGTQYF. The rearrangement uses TRBV4-3 and TRBJ2-7; D may match TRBD1 or TRBD2 (5 bases each). The J call is doubtful: the DNA matches TRBJ2-5 better. Germline V gene sequence: CDR1 LGHNA, CDR2 YSLEER. The CDR3 spans 14 residues.

V gene TRBV20-1 combines with J gene TRBJ2-4; 10 bases align to TRBD2. This CDR3 comprises 15 residues. After removal of 3 bases from V and 3 bases from J, the junction contained 5 bases not matched to a gene. Germline loops: CDR1 DFQATT, CDR2 SNEGSKA (reference sequence). The CDR3 loop reads CSASALAGDKNIQYF. In DNA form, the CDR3 reads TGCAGTGCTAGTGCTCTAGCGGGGGACAAAAACATTCAGTACTTC.

V gene TRBV21-1 combines with J gene TRBJ2-6; TRBD1 is the table's D call and was not checked against the DNA. TRBV21-1 corresponds to a pseudogene. This CDR3 comprises 20 residues. The CDR3 reads CASSKALVKDTSSGANVLTF. Here the CDR3 DNA reads TGTGCCAGCAGCAAAGCTTTAGTTAAGGACACCAGCTCTGGGGCCAACGTCCTGACTTTC.

The V and J genes are TRBV7-2 and TRBJ2-3, with 16 bases identical to TRBD2. The CDR3 length is 17 residues. The germline V gene encodes CDR1 SGHTA and CDR2 FQGNSA. Trimming cost V 7 bases and J 5 bases; bases outside gene matches: 9. In nucleotides, the CDR3 is TGTGCCAGCAAAACACCGGGACTAGCGGGGGGGCGAGATACGCAGTATTTT. Its translation: CASKTPGLAGGRDTQYF.

The rearrangement links TRBV7-2 to TRBJ1-5; 8 bases are shared with TRBD1. The CDR3 runs to 13 residues. Germline values: CDR1 SGHTA, CDR2 FQGNSA. The V segment lost 6 bases and the J segment 10 bases; nucleotides outside the gene matches: 8. The chain's CDR3 is CASSSDREHPQHF. CDR3 in DNA: TGTGCCAGCAGTTCGGACAGGGAGCATCCCCAGCATTTT.

V usage is TRBV5-1 and J usage is TRBJ2-1; TRBD2 is a possible D gene (6 bases). The CDR3 extends over 20 amino acids. CDR1 is SGHRS and CDR2 is YFSETQ in the germline V gene. Trimming took off 4 bases at V and 4 bases at J, with 30 bases between the two ends. DNA of the CDR3: TGCGCCAGCAGCCCCCGGGACTCCCTTACCACAAGAACTTTTTACAATGAGCAGTTCTTC. It is translated as CASSPRDSLTTRTFYNEQFF.

This clonotype was counted a few times. This chain connects TRBV7-9 to TRBJ2-3; TRBD1 is a possible D gene (6 bases). CDR3 length: 16 residues. Trimming took off 4 bases at V and 6 bases at J, with 20 bases between the two ends. CDR1 SEHNR and CDR2 FQNEAQ come from the germline V gene (reference sequence). The CDR3, as DNA: TGTGCCAGCAGCTCGATAGACAGGCCTCCGCGGGATACGCAGTATTTT. Amino acid sequence: CASSSIDRPPRDTQYF.

The chain is built from TRBV20-1 and TRBJ2-5, with 13 bases lining up with TRBD2. Germline values: CDR1 DFQATT, CDR2 SNEGSKA (reference sequence). This CDR3 is built from 15 residues. V dropped 5 bases and J dropped 4; count of bases not matched to a gene: 7. The CDR3 loop reads CSAGMGLAGLETQYF. The CDR3 region has the DNA TGCAGTGCTGGAATGGGACTAGCGGGGTTAGAGACCCAGTACTTC.

This clonotype was counted a few times. V and J are TRBV6-2 or TRBV6-3 and TRBJ2-3, with D unclear. Trimming removed 0 bases from V and 3 bases from J, with 7 bases in between. Germline CDR1 reads MNHEY; CDR2 reads SVGEGT. The CDR3 runs 14 residues. This chain's CDR3 is CASSYSVGTDTQYF. In DNA form, the CDR3 reads TGTGCCAGCAGTTACTCTGTAGGGACAGATACGCAGTATTTT.

The chain couples TRBV4-3 to TRBJ1-2; 12 nucleotides match TRBD1. CDR1 and CDR2 (germline): LGHNA, YSLEER. V gave up 0 bases and J gave up 8 bases; unmatched junction bases: 4. CDR3 size: 15 residues. In DNA, the CDR3 is TGCGCCAGCAGCCAAGAGGGACAGGGGGCTGGAGGCTACACCTTC. This codes for CASSQEGQGAGGYTF.

The sample holds a few counts of this clonotype. The chain links TRBV6-5 to TRBJ2-3, with D unclear. The CDR3 loop spans 13 amino acids. Germline values: CDR1 MNHEY, CDR2 SVGAGI. The germline V and J ends were trimmed by 6 bases and 4 bases, with 11 bases remaining between them. CDR3: CASRTISADTQYF. The DNA of the CDR3 is TGTGCCAGCAGGACGATTTCCGCAGATACGCAGTATTTT.

The genes are TRBV7-8 and TRBJ2-3, with D tentatively TRBD1 (5 bases). The CDR3 extends over 17 amino acids. The ends were cut back, 3 bases at V and 3 bases at J, with 19 bases in the middle. In germline, CDR1 is SGHVS, CDR2 FQNEAQ. CDR3 sequence: CASSLGLLIALTDTQYF. In DNA form, the CDR3 reads TGTGCCAGCAGCTTGGGGCTGTTGATAGCTCTAACAGATACGCAGTATTTT.

This clonotype has only a few counts. The rearrangement links TRBV27 to TRBJ2-4; weak D call: TRBD1 (5 bases). Near its end, the DNA agrees better with TRBJ2-7, so the J call may be wrong. Germline V gene lookup returns CDR1 MNHEY and CDR2 SMNVEV (reference sequence). The CDR3 consists of 15 residues. The chain's CDR3 is CASSLDGARPYEQYF. CDR3 in DNA: TGTGCCAGCAGTTTAGATGGGGCAAGACCCTACGAGCAGTACTTC.